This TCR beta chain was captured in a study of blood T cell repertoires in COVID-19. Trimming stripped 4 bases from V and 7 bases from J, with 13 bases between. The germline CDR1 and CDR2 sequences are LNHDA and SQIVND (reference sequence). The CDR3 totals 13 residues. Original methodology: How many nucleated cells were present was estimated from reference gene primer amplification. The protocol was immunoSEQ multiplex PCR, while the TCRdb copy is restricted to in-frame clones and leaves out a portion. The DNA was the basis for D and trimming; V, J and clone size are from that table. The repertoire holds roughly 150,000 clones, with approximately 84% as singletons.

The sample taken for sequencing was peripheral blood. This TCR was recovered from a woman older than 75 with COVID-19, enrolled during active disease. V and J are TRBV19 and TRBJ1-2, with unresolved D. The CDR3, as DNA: TGTGCCAGTAGTACTCCGGCAGGCTCTGGCTACACCTTC. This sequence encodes CASSTPAGSGYTF.